The clone carrying this T cell receptor (beta chain) was detected a few times. Its antigen is as yet unknown. Trimming removed 6 bases from V and 0 bases from J, with 6 bases in between. Per germline, CDR1 MNHNS and CDR2 SASEGT. The CDR3 totals 13 residues. Time point reported: persistent/refractory GD, antithyroid drugs over 5 years with positive TRAb. The TCR library was prepared using RNA isolated from PBMCs. This sample is part of a study of regulatory T cells in long-lasting Graves disease. Whole-study results and caveats: Thyroid tissue went unstudied; only peripheral blood was examined. Preferential use of TRBV28, TRBJ1-2 and TRBJ2-5 was seen in persistent disease.

Assembly of TCR beta libraries relied on iRepertoire HTBI primers together with Arm-PCR of CDR3 regions. One entry per CDR3 protein, called by TCRdb with MiXCR from the multiplex PCR reads. Here the sample spans about 470,000 distinct CDR3 sequences, about a fifth being singletons. This TCR was sampled from a female donor with Graves disease. Sequencing was performed on peripheral blood mononuclear cells (PBMCs), taken when the disease was refractory, from a patient treated with antithyroid drugs. The rearrangement links TRBV6-1 to TRBJ1-5; D gene uncertain. The CDR3 DNA sequence: TGTGCCAGCAGAGGACGTAGCAATCAGCCCCAGCATTTT. Amino acid sequence: CASRGRSNQPQHF.